This is a list of T cell receptor beta chains from one sample in a study of blood T cells in healthy people across ages. TCRdb reanalysed the 5' RACE reads using MiXCR and keeps one entry per CDR3 protein. Of some 1.4 million distinct CDR3 sequences listed, around two fifths are singletons. The sample comprised blood. Source of these receptors: a woman aged 18-35 years in good health. CDR3s include the opening cysteine and the closing phenylalanine or tryptophan. A D gene is named only where the DNA matches it firmly. A clone size is listed for some rows: how often the clone was seen (once, few, many), or a class if it is expanded.

CDR3 length: 15; clone size: .; D gene: TRBD1; V gene: TRBV19; J gene: TRBJ1-2; CDR3 DNA: TGTGCCAGTAGTTCCATGACAGGGACTAACTATGGCTACACCTTC; CDR3 protein: CASSSMTGTNYGYTF
CDR3 length: 15; clone size: few; D gene: .; V gene: TRBV7-9; J gene: TRBJ1-5; CDR3 DNA: TGTGCCAGCAGCCCGGACAATTACTTCAATCAGCCCCAGCATTTT; CDR3 protein: CASSPDNYFNQPQHF
CDR3 length: 17; clone size: .; D gene: .; V gene: TRBV4-2; J gene: TRBJ2-3; CDR3 DNA: TGTGCCAGCAGCCAACAAGGATTAGCAGTAAACACAGATACGCAGTATTTT; CDR3 protein: CASSQQGLAVNTDTQYF
CDR3 length: 16; clone size: .; D gene: TRBD1; V gene: TRBV5-1; J gene: TRBJ2-7; CDR3 DNA: TGCGCCAGCAGCTTGGCGGGACAGAGAAACTACAATGAGCAGTACTTC; CDR3 protein: CASSLAGQRNYNEQYF
CDR3 length: 15; clone size: .; D gene: .; V gene: TRBV12-3/TRBV12-4; J gene: TRBJ2-5; CDR3 DNA: TGTGCCAGCAGTTTATCCCGGCCTACTCAAGAGACCCAGTACTTC; CDR3 protein: CASSLSRPTQETQYF
CDR3 length: 11; clone size: .; D gene: .; V gene: TRBV29-1; J gene: TRBJ1-2; CDR3 DNA: TGCAGCGTTGAATCGGGTGATGGCTACACCTTC; CDR3 protein: CSVESGDGYTF
CDR3 length: 15; clone size: .; D gene: .; V gene: TRBV14; J gene: TRBJ1-2; CDR3 DNA: TGTGCCAGCAGCCAAGGAGCGGGCAAGAACTATGGCTACACCTTC; CDR3 protein: CASSQGAGKNYGYTF
CDR3 length: 14; clone size: .; D gene: .; V gene: TRBV21-1; J gene: TRBJ2-1; CDR3 DNA: TGTGCCAGCAGCAAAGGGGTCACCGGGAATGAGCAGTTCTTC; CDR3 protein: CASSKGVTGNEQFF
CDR3 length: 17; clone size: .; D gene: .; V gene: TRBV4-1; J gene: TRBJ1-5; CDR3 DNA: TGCGCCAGCAGCCAAGACAAATCGGCCTTTAGCAATCAGCCCCAGCATTTT; CDR3 protein: CASSQDKSAFSNQPQHF
CDR3 length: 13; clone size: few; D gene: .; V gene: TRBV6-5; J gene: TRBJ2-1; CDR3 DNA: TGTGCCAGCAGTTACGCTAGCGAGAATGAGCAGTTCTTC; CDR3 protein: CASSYASENEQFF
CDR3 length: 12; clone size: few; D gene: .; V gene: TRBV28; J gene: TRBJ2-7; CDR3 DNA: TGTGCCAGCGGCAGGCTGGGAGTCGAGCAGTACTTC; CDR3 protein: CASGRLGVEQYF
CDR3 length: 17; clone size: few; D gene: TRBD2; V gene: TRBV10-3; J gene: TRBJ2-3; CDR3 DNA: TGTGCCATCAGTGGACTAGCGGGGGGGCTGAACACAGATACGCAGTATTTT; CDR3 protein: CAISGLAGGLNTDTQYF
CDR3 length: 15; clone size: .; D gene: .; V gene: TRBV12-3/TRBV12-4; J gene: TRBJ1-1; CDR3 DNA: TGTGCCAGCAAAGGGACAAAGTCGTCGAACACTGAAGCTTTCTTT; CDR3 protein: CASKGTKSSNTEAFF
CDR3 length: 13; clone size: .; D gene: .; V gene: TRBV20-1; J gene: TRBJ2-7; CDR3 DNA: TGCAGTGCCGGGGGAGCTTCCACCTACGAGCAGTACTTC; CDR3 protein: CSAGGASTYEQYF
CDR3 length: 14; clone size: .; D gene: TRBD2; V gene: TRBV14; J gene: TRBJ2-1; CDR3 DNA: TGTGCCAGCAGCTCCCCGGGACTATATGGGGAGCAGTTCTTC; CDR3 protein: CASSSPGLYGEQFF
CDR3 length: 18; clone size: .; D gene: TRBD2; V gene: TRBV20-1; J gene: TRBJ2-7; CDR3 DNA: TGCAGTGCTAGAGGGCCCCTCACTAGCGGGGGCAGCTCCTACGAGCAGTACTTC; CDR3 protein: CSARGPLTSGGSSYEQYF
CDR3 length: 14; clone size: .; D gene: .; V gene: TRBV20-1; J gene: TRBJ1-2; CDR3 DNA: TGCAGTGCTAAAGTTGCAGAACTAGACTATGGCTACACCTTC; CDR3 protein: CSAKVAELDYGYTF
CDR3 length: 15; clone size: few; D gene: .; V gene: TRBV4-1; J gene: TRBJ1-1; CDR3 DNA: TGCGCCAGCAGCCAAAGTCCTACAGGGAACACTGAAGCTTTCTTT; CDR3 protein: CASSQSPTGNTEAFF
CDR3 length: 13; clone size: few; D gene: .; V gene: TRBV20-1; J gene: TRBJ2-7; CDR3 DNA: TGCAGTGCGCAACTAGTCGGGACAAACGAGCAGTACTTC; CDR3 protein: CSAQLVGTNEQYF
CDR3 length: 15; clone size: .; D gene: .; V gene: TRBV18; J gene: TRBJ1-6; CDR3 DNA: TGTGCCAGCTCCTCCGGGACACCTCGAGATTCACCCCTCCACTTT; CDR3 protein: CASSSGTPRDSPLHF
CDR3 length: 12; clone size: .; D gene: .; V gene: TRBV6-4; J gene: TRBJ2-3; CDR3 DNA: TGTGCCAGCAGCCCTGGGGGTTGGACGCGGTATTTT; CDR3 protein: CASSPGGWTRYF